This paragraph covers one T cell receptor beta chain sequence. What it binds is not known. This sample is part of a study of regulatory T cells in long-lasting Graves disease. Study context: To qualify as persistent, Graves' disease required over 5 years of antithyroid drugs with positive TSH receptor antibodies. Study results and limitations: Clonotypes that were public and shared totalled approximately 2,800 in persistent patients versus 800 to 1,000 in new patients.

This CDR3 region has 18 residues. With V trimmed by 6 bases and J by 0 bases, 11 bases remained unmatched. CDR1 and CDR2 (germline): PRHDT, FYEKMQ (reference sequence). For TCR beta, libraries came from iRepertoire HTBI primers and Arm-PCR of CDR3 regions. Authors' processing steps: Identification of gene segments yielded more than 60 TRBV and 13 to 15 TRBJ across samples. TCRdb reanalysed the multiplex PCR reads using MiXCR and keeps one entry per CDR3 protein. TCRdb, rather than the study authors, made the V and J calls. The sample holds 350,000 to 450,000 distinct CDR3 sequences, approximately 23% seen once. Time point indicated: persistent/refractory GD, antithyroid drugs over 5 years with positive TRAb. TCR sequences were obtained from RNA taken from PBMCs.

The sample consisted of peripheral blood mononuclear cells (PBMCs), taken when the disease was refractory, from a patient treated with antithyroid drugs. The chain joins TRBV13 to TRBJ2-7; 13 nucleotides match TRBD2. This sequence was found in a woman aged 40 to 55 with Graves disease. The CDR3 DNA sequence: TGTGCCAGCAGAGATACTAGCGGGAGGGCCTTGGGCTCCTACGAGCAGTACTTC. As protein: CASRDTSGRALGSYEQYF.